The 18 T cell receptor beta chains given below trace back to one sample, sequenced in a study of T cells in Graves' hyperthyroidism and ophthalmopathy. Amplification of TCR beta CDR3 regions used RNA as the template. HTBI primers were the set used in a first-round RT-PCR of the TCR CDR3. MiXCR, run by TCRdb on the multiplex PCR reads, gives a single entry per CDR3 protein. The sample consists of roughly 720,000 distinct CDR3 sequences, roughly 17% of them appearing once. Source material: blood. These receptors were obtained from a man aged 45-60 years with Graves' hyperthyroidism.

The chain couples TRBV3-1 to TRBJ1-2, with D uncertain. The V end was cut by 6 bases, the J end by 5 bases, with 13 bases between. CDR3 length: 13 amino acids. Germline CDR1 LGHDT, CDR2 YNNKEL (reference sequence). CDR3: CASSPLRGYGYTF. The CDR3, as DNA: TGTGCCAGCAGTCCCCTGCGCGGGTATGGCTACACCTTC.

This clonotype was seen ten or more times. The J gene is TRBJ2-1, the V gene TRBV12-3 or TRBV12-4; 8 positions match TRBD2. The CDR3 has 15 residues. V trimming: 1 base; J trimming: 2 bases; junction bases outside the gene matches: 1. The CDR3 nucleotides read TGTGCCAGCAGTTTAGACGGGAGGGCCTACAATGAGCAGTTCTTC. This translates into CASSLDGRAYNEQFF.

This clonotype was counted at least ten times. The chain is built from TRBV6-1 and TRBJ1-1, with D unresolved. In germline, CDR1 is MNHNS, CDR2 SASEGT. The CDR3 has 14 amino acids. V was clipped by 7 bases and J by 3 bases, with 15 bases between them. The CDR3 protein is CASTLNEMHTEAFF. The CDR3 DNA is TGTGCCAGCACCCTCAACGAGATGCACACTGAAGCTTTCTTT.

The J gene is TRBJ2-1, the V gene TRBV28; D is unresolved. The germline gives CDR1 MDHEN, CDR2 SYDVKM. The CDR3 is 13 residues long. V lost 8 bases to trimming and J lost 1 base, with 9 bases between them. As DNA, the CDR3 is TGTGCCAGCTGCCGTCGGTCCTACAATGAGCAGTTCTTC. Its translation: CASCRRSYNEQFF.

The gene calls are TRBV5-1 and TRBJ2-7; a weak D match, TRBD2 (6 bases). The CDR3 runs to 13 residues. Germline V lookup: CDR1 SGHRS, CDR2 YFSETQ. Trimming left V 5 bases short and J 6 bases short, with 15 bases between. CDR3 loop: CASRRDLRGEQYF. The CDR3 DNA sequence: TGCGCCAGCAGGCGGGACCTAAGGGGCGAGCAGTACTTC.

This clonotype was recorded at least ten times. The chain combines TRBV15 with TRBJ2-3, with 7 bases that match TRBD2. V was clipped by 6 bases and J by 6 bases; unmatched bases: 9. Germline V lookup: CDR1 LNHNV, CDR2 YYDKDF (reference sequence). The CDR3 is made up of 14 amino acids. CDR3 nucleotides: TGTGCCACCAGAGGGAGGGGTCCGACGGATACGCAGTATTTT. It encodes CATRGRGPTDTQYF.

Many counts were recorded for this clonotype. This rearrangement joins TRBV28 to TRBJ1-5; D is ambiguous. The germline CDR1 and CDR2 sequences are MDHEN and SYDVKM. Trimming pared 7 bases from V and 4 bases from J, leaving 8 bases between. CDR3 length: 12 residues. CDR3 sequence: CASTVLNQPQHF. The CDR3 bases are TGTGCCAGCACGGTTTTAAATCAGCCCCAGCATTTT.

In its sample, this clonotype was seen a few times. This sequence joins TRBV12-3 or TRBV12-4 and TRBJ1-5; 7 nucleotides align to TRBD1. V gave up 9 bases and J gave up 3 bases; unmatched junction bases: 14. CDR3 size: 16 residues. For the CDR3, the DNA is TGTGCCAGTAAACTAGGAGCCAGGGGGAACAATCAGCCCCAGCATTTT. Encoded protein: CASKLGARGNNQPQHF.

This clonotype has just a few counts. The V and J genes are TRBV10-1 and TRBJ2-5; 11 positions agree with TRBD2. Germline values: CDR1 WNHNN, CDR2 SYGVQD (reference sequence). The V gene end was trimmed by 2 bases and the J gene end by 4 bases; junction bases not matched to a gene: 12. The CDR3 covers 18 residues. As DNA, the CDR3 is TGCGCCAGCAGTGAGGCTTCTAGCGGGAGGATTGGGGGAGAGACCCAGTACTTC. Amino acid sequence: CASSEASSGRIGGETQYF.

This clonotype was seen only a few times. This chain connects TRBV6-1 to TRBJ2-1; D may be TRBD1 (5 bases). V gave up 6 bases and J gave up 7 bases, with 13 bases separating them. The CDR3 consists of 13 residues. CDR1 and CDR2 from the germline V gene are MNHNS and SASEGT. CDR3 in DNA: TGTGCCAGCAGGCCAGGGTTTGGTAATGAGCAGTTCTTC. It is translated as CASRPGFGNEQFF.

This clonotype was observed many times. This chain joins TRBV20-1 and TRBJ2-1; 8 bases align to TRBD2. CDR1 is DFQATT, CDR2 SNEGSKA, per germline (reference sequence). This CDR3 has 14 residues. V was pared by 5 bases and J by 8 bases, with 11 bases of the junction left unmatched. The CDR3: CSAPSGSSFYEQFF. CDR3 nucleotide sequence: TGCAGTGCTCCAAGCGGGAGCTCTTTTTATGAGCAGTTCTTC.

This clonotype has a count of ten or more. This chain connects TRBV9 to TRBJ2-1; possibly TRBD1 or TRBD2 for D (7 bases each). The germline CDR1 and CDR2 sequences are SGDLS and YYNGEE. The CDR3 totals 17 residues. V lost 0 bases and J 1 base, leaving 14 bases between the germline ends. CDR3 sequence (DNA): TGTGCCAGCAGCGTAGTCCCAGGGGGGGAGTCCTACAATGAGCAGTTCTTC. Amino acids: CASSVVPGGESYNEQFF.

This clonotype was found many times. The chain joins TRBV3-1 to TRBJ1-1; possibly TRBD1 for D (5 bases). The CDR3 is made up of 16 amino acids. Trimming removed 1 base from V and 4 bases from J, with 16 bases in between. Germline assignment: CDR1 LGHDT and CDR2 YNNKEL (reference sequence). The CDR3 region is CASSQALQGWTTEAFF. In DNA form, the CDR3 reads TGTGCCAGCAGCCAAGCTCTCCAGGGATGGACCACTGAAGCTTTCTTT.

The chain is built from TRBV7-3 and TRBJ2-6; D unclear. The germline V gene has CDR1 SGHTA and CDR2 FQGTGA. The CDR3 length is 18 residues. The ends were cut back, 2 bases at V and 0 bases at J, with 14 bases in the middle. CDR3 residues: CASSLLPQPSSGANVLTF. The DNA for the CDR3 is TGTGCCAGCAGCTTATTACCGCAACCCAGCTCTGGGGCCAACGTCCTGACTTTC. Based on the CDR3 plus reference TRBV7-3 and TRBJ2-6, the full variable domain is GAGVSQTPSNKVTEKGKYVELRCDPISGHTALYWYRQSLGQGPEFLIYFQGTGAADDSGLPNDRFFAVRPEGSVSTLKIQRTERGDSAVYLCASSLLPQPSSGANVLTFGAGSRLTVL.

CDR3 sequence reads: CASSQGYSFELFF. The CDR3 DNA sequence: TGTGCCAGCAGCCAAGGATATTCGTTTGAACTGTTTTTT. The chain links TRBV3-1 to TRBJ1-4; D unresolved. CDR1 is LGHDT, CDR2 YNNKEL, per germline (reference sequence). The V end was cut by 1 base, the J end by 12 bases, with 12 bases between. This CDR3 has 13 residues.

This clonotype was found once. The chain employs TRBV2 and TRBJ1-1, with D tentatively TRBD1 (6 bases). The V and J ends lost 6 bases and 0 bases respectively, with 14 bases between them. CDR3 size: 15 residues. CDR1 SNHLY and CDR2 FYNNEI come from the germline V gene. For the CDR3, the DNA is TGTGCCAGCAGAGCTCTGGGGGGGCTGAACACTGAAGCTTTCTTT. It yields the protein CASRALGGLNTEAFF.

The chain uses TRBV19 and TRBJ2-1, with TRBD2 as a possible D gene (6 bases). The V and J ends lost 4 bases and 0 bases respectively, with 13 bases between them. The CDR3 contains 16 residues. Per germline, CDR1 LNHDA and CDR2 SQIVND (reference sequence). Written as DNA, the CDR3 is TGTGCCAGTAGTACCCTTAGCGGCTACTCCTACAATGAGCAGTTCTTC. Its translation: CASSTLSGYSYNEQFF.

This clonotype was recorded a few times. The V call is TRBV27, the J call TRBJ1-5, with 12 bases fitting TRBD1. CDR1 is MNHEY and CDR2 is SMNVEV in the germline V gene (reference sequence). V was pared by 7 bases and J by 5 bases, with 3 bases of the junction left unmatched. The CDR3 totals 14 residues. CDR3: CASMGQGAYQPQHF. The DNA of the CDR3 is TGTGCCAGCATGGGACAGGGGGCTTATCAGCCCCAGCATTTT.